These T cell receptor beta chains were read from a single sample in a study of blood T cell repertoires in COVID-19. Method: immunoSEQ multiplex PCR; TCRdb's copy keeps in-frame clones and lacks some. The table has 70,000 to 80,000 clones, 83% seen once; the top ten hold over 40%. Sequenced: peripheral blood. Receptor source: a man aged 80 or over with acute or convalescent COVID-19. Both conserved end residues are part of each CDR3. The D gene is left open where the match is weak. Only some rows state a clone size, as once, few, many or a class for expanded clones.

.	TRBV6-6	TRBJ1-1	.	CASSIQNTEAFF	TGTGCCAGCAGTATACAGAACACTGAAGCTTTCTTT
.	TRBV6-5	TRBJ2-5	few	CASSYSAGDQETQYF	TGTGCCAGCAGTTACTCTGCAGGGGACCAAGAGACCCAGTACTTC
.	TRBV7-9	TRBJ1-1	.	CASSPPAAVNTEAFF	TGTGCCAGCAGCCCCCCGGCCGCGGTGAACACTGAAGCTTTCTTT
.	TRBV6-2/TRBV6-3	TRBJ1-1	.	CASSYSGRRHTEAFF	TGTGCCAGCAGTTACTCGGGGCGGCGGCACACTGAAGCTTTCTTT
.	TRBV15	TRBJ2-2	.	CATSREKVAQAGELFF	TGTGCCACCAGCAGAGAGAAGGTGGCGCAGGCCGGGGAGCTGTTTTTT
TRBD1	TRBV28	TRBJ1-5	.	CASRIRARGSNQPQHF	TGTGCCAGCAGAATAAGGGCCAGGGGGAGCAATCAGCCCCAGCATTTT
.	TRBV3-1/TRBV3-2	TRBJ1-1	.	CASSQDGVLRQTEAFF	TGTGCCAGCAGCCAAGATGGGGTGCTAAGACAGACAGAAGCTTTCTTT
TRBD1	TRBV5-6	TRBJ1-5	.	CASSLGSKDRDNQPQHF	TGTGCCAGCAGCTTAGGGTCAAAGGACAGGGACAATCAGCCCCAGCATTTT
.	TRBV11-2	TRBJ2-1	.	CASSLWPLGVAYNEQFF	TGTGCCAGCAGCTTATGGCCCCTGGGCGTGGCCTACAATGAGCAGTTCTTC
TRBD1	TRBV27	TRBJ2-3	.	CASSHRDRGADTQYF	TGTGCCAGCAGTCACCGGGACAGGGGGGCAGATACGCAGTATTTT
TRBD1	TRBV6-2/TRBV6-3	TRBJ1-1	.	CASSYLFGQGNTEAFF	TGTGCCAGCAGTTACTTATTCGGACAGGGGAACACTGAAGCTTTCTTT
.	TRBV18	TRBJ1-3	.	CASSGPTTIYF	TGTGCCAGCTCAGGTCCTACTACCATATATTTT